The 32 T cell receptor beta chains given below trace back to one sample, sequenced in a study of human T cells and chemical hapten exposure. In the library, unique molecular identifiers were attached to individual cDNA molecules. Each CDR3 protein is one row after TCRdb ran MiXCR on the reads. The table has 120,000 or so distinct CDR3 sequences, 8.5% seen once. Unfractionated whole blood was the source of the extracted total RNA. The source material was whole blood. The receptor set was obtained from a human donor in good health. Some clones in this sample may be carry-over from other donors' samples.

The V and J genes are TRBV24-1 and TRBJ2-1; 7 positions match TRBD1. Per germline, CDR1 KGHDR and CDR2 SFDVKD. V dropped 4 bases and J dropped 3; count of bases not matched to a gene: 5. This CDR3 is 15 amino acids long. Here the CDR3 reads CATSDPRDSYNEQFF. The CDR3 coding sequence is TGTGCCACCAGTGACCCCCGGGACAGCTACAATGAGCAGTTCTTC.

This clonotype appeared many times. The chain couples TRBV4-1 to TRBJ2-7; the D is unclear. The V gene lost 6 bases and the J gene lost 5 bases, with 20 bases spanning the gap. Germline loops: CDR1 MGHRA, CDR2 YSYEKL. The CDR3 sequence is 15 residues long. The CDR3 region has the DNA TGCGCCAGCAGTGCCGTAGGCCTCGAGGCCAACGAGCAGTACTTC. Protein product: CASSAVGLEANEQYF.

This sequence joins TRBV5-1 and TRBJ1-1, with 10 bases identical to TRBD1. The CDR3 has 16 residues. Trimming at V came to 3 bases and at J to 4 bases, leaving 9 bases not matched to a gene. CDR1 is SGHRS, CDR2 YFSETQ, per germline. CDR3: CASSSGQGMAGTEAFF. CDR3 sequence (DNA): TGCGCCAGCAGCTCGGGACAGGGGATGGCTGGCACTGAAGCTTTCTTT. The full variable domain, completed using reference TRBV5-1 and TRBJ1-1, is KAGVTQTPRYLIKTRGQQVTLSCSPISGHRSVSWYQQTPGQGLQFLFEYFSETQRNKGNFPGRFSGRQFSNSRSEMNVSTLELGDSALYLCASSSGQGMAGTEAFFGQGTRLTVV.

This clonotype was seen many times. The chain uses TRBV7-2 and TRBJ1-1; 7 bases are shared with TRBD1. The CDR3 spans 14 residues. CDR1 is SGHTA and CDR2 is FQGNSA in the germline V gene. V lost 10 bases to trimming and J lost 5 bases; unmatched junction nucleotides: 13. CDR3 DNA: TGTGCCACCAAAAGCAGACAGGGACAAACTGAAGCTTTCTTT. Protein product: CATKSRQGQTEAFF.

Ten or more counts support this clonotype. V is TRBV7-6 and J is TRBJ1-1; tentative D call: TRBD1 (6 bases). Germline V lookup: CDR1 SGHVS, CDR2 FNYEAQ. CDR3 length equals 13 residues. The V and J ends lost 5 bases and 9 bases respectively, with 16 bases between them. The chain's CDR3 is CASSREEGGQAFF. DNA for the CDR3: TGTGCCAGCAGCCGCGAGGAGGGGGGCCAAGCTTTCTTT.

Details on this clonotype: This may be a read error, as it is one base from a much larger clone. This rearrangement joins TRBV6-4 to TRBJ2-1; a weak D match, TRBD2 (5 bases). Germline loops: CDR1 MRHNA, CDR2 SNTAGT. The CDR3 extends over 15 amino acids. As DNA, the CDR3 is TGTGTCAGCAGTGTACTGGCCGGGATAGGGAATGAGCAGTTCTTC. Translating gives CVSSVLAGIGNEQFF.

The table lists this clonotype with many counts. V gene TRBV6-5 combines with J gene TRBJ2-3; D might be TRBD1 or TRBD2, each matching 5 bases. The germline V gene encodes CDR1 MNHEY and CDR2 SVGAGI. Trimming cost V 0 bases and J 3 bases, with 10 bases left between them. CDR3 length: 15 amino acids. DNA of the CDR3: TGTGCCAGCAGTTACTCTCTCGAGGGGACAGATACGCAGTATTTT. This gives the protein CASSYSLEGTDTQYF.

This clonotype was counted at least ten times. V and J are TRBV11-2 and TRBJ1-5; 7 bases agree with TRBD1. The CDR3 loop spans 17 amino acids. Trimming cost V 5 bases and J 0 bases; bases outside gene matches: 10. The V gene's germline CDR1 is SGHAT and CDR2 FQNNGV. The CDR3 loop reads CASSEGEGAHSNQPQHF. The CDR3 region has the DNA TGTGCCAGCAGCGAAGGGGAGGGGGCCCATAGCAATCAGCCCCAGCATTTT.

This clonotype was observed a few times. The V gene is TRBV20-1, the J gene TRBJ2-7; no firm D call. This CDR3 is built from 13 residues. Germline V CDR1 and CDR2: DFQATT, SNEGSKA (reference sequence). V shed 0 bases and J shed 3 bases, with 9 bases lying between them. The CDR3, as DNA: TGCAGTGCTAGAGATAGAGTAGGCTACGAGCAGTACTTC. Protein product: CSARDRVGYEQYF.

Only a few counts were recorded for this clonotype. This chain connects TRBV5-1 to TRBJ2-1; TRBD2 aligns across 8 bases. The CDR3 extends over 16 amino acids. Germline V gives CDR1 SGHRS, CDR2 YFSETQ. The junction had 10 bases not matched to a gene; V was cut back by 4 bases and J by 4 bases. In nucleotides, the CDR3 is TGCGCCAGCAGCGGCCTAGGGGCGGGGGGTTACAATGAGCAGTTCTTC. Its protein product is CASSGLGAGGYNEQFF.

This clonotype showed up just a few times. The rearrangement uses TRBV6-6 and TRBJ1-1, with TRBD1 as a possible D gene (5 bases). The CDR3 extends over 14 amino acids. In germline, CDR1 is MNHNY, CDR2 SVGAGI (reference sequence). V was clipped by 8 bases and J by 4 bases, with 17 bases between them. The CDR3 bases are TGTGCCAGCTGGGGGGGTGGAAGGGGCACTGAAGCTTTCTTT. This sequence encodes CASWGGGRGTEAFF.

The chain couples TRBV20-1 to TRBJ2-6; no clear D gene. This CDR3 spans 15 amino acids. In germline, CDR1 is DFQATT, CDR2 SNEGSKA (reference sequence). V was trimmed by 3 bases and J by 0 bases, leaving 9 bases between them. Written as DNA, the CDR3 is TGCAGTGCTAGGGACGGAAGCTCTGGGGCCAACGTCCTGACTTTC. Translating it yields CSARDGSSGANVLTF.

The table lists this clonotype with a few counts. The gene calls are TRBV29-1 and TRBJ2-5; 9 positions agree with TRBD1. This CDR3 region has 15 residues. The V gene's germline CDR1 is SQVTM and CDR2 ANQGSEA. The ends lost 3 bases at V and 1 base at J; junction bases unmatched: 6. In DNA, the CDR3 is TGCAGCGTTGACCCGGGACAGGGAAGCCAAGAGACCCAGTACTTC. Encoded protein: CSVDPGQGSQETQYF. The whole variable domain, remainder taken from reference TRBV29-1 and TRBJ2-5, is SAVISQKPSRDICQRGTSLTIQCQVDSQVTMMFWYRQQPGQSLTLIATANQGSEATYESGFVIDKFPISRPNLTFSTLTVSNMSPEDSSIYLCSVDPGQGSQETQYFGPGTRLLVL.

This clonotype was found many times. The chain couples TRBV6-4 to TRBJ1-1; D call uncertain. Germline V gives CDR1 MRHNA, CDR2 SNTAGT. This CDR3 has 15 residues. V shed 8 bases and J shed 2 bases, with 18 bases lying between them. The CDR3 loop reads CASGPSGSQNTEAFF. CDR3 DNA: TGTGCCAGCGGACCTTCGGGCAGCCAAAACACTGAAGCTTTCTTT.

This clonotype was observed many times. Here the CDR3 DNA reads TGTGCCAGCAAGGCGGGTACCTACGAGCAGTACTTC. Residues: CASKAGTYEQYF. This rearrangement joins TRBV25-1 to TRBJ2-7, with D possibly matching TRBD2 (5 bases). This CDR3 is 12 amino acids long. V lost 7 bases to trimming and J lost 2 bases, with 9 bases between them. Germline V gene sequence: CDR1 MGHDK, CDR2 SYGVNS.

This clonotype was picked up a small number of times. The chain is built from TRBV4-2 and TRBJ2-3; TRBD2 might be the D (5 bases). CDR1 and CDR2 from the germline V gene are LGHNA and YNFKEQ. Trimming removed 2 bases from V and 2 bases from J, with 8 bases in between. CDR3 size: 14 residues. In DNA, the CDR3 is TGTGCCAGCAGCCAACTAGCACTCACAGATACGCAGTATTTT. Its protein is CASSQLALTDTQYF.

V usage is TRBV11-2 and J usage is TRBJ2-7; D gene ambiguous. Germline V gene data show CDR1 as SGHAT and CDR2 as FQNNGV. The CDR3 runs 14 residues. V was cut by 0 bases and J by 10 bases, with 16 bases left in between. CDR3 residues: CASSLDSQPTYQYF. CDR3 DNA: TGTGCCAGCAGCTTAGATTCCCAACCGACGTACCAGTACTTC. Looking up the rest from reference TRBV11-2 and TRBJ2-7 gives the full variable domain: EAGVAQSPRYKIIEKRQSVAFWCNPISGHATLYWYQQILGQGPKLLIQFQNNGVVDDSQLPKDRFSAERLKGVDSTLKIQPAKLEDSAVYLCASSLDSQPTYQYFGPGTRLTVT.

This chain links TRBV6-1 with TRBJ1-2, with D perhaps TRBD1 (6 bases). Germline V gene lookup returns CDR1 MNHNS and CDR2 SASEGT. The CDR3 runs to 16 residues. V lost 5 bases and J 5 bases, leaving 21 bases between the germline ends. Here the CDR3 reads CASSYNRALRLYGYTF. The CDR3 bases are TGTGCCAGCAGTTACAACAGGGCCCTTCGCTTATATGGCTACACCTTC.

This clonotype has at least ten counts. The genes are TRBV6-2 or TRBV6-3 and TRBJ2-7; 10 nucleotides align to TRBD1. Losses at the gene ends were 6 bases for V and 3 bases for J; bases not matched to a gene: 5. Per germline, CDR1 MNHEY and CDR2 SVGEGT. This CDR3 has 14 amino acids. The chain's CDR3 is CASRSGTGVYEQYF. The CDR3 bases are TGTGCCAGCAGGAGCGGGACAGGGGTCTACGAGCAGTACTTC.

This clonotype has a handful of counts. The gene calls are TRBV7-9 and TRBJ1-4; D is possibly TRBD1 (6 bases). This CDR3 contains 14 residues. Trimming cost V 1 base and J 5 bases, with 8 bases left between them. The V gene's germline CDR1 is SEHNR and CDR2 FQNEAQ (reference sequence). CDR3: CASSLGQANEKLFF. DNA for the CDR3: TGTGCCAGCAGCTTAGGACAGGCGAATGAAAAACTGTTTTTT. Drawing the rest from reference TRBV7-9 and TRBJ1-4, the complete variable domain is DTGVSQNPRHKITKRGQNVTFRCDPISEHNRLYWYRQTLGQGPEFLTYFQNEAQLEKSRLLSDRFSAERPKGSFSTLEIQRTEQGDSAMYLCASSLGQANEKLFFGSGTQLSVL.

This clonotype appeared many times. The chain couples TRBV6-6 to TRBJ1-1; D remains unclear. The CDR3 has 13 residues. Per germline, CDR1 MNHNY and CDR2 SVGAGI (reference sequence). Between the trimmed V and J ends, which lost 7 bases and 1 base, there was a span of 10 bases. CDR3 region: CASNGFENTEAFF. CDR3 coding DNA: TGTGCCAGCAATGGGTTTGAGAACACTGAAGCTTTCTTT.

This clonotype was detected only a few times. The V call is TRBV29-1, the J call TRBJ2-5, with TRBD1 identical over 9 bases. CDR1 is SQVTM, CDR2 ANQGSEA, per germline. Losses at the gene ends were 7 bases for V and 4 bases for J; bases not matched to a gene: 7. This CDR3 region has 13 residues. This CDR3 reads CSARQGGVETQYF. For the CDR3, the DNA is TGCAGCGCTAGACAGGGGGGAGTAGAGACCCAGTACTTC.

This clonotype was counted at least ten times. A read error may produce the germline difference seen at one junction end. CDR3 amino acids: CASSLGQGDYGYTF. The CDR3 DNA is TGTGCCAGCAGCCTTGGACAGGGGGACTATGGCTACACCTTC. The V and J genes are TRBV5-1 and TRBJ1-2; 10 bases fit TRBD1. The CDR3 length is 14 residues. The germline gives CDR1 SGHRS, CDR2 YFSETQ.

The CDR3 loop reads CSARGLLAALYNEQFF. In nucleotides, the CDR3 is TGCAGTGCTAGAGGACTACTAGCGGCCCTATACAATGAGCAGTTCTTC. V and J are TRBV20-1 and TRBJ2-1, with 8 bases identical to TRBD2. From germline, CDR1 is DFQATT and CDR2 SNEGSKA (reference sequence). The CDR3 length is 16 residues. V shed 1 base, J shed 4 bases, and the junction held 9 bases outside the gene matches.

This clonotype was seen ten or more times. The V call is TRBV10-3, the J call TRBJ2-7; TRBD1 agrees at 7 bases. CDR1 and CDR2 (germline): ENHRY, SYGVKD. This CDR3 region has 17 residues. V gave up 3 bases and J gave up 3 bases; unmatched junction bases: 14. CDR3: CAISDIRTGSLFYEQYF. The CDR3 coding sequence is TGTGCCATCAGTGACATCCGGACAGGCTCGTTATTCTACGAGCAGTACTTC.

This chain connects TRBV10-3 to TRBJ2-1, with D unclear. CDR3 length: 14 residues. CDR1 is ENHRY, CDR2 SYGVKD, per germline. V was cut by 3 bases and J by 8 bases, with 14 bases left in between. The CDR3 reads CAISDGQVSYEQFF. CDR3 in DNA: TGTGCCATCAGTGACGGGCAGGTTAGCTATGAGCAGTTCTTC.

This clonotype occurred a few times. The genes are TRBV25-1 and TRBJ2-3, with 7 positions matching TRBD1. Germline CDR1 MGHDK, CDR2 SYGVNS. V lost 6 bases to trimming and J lost 5 bases; unmatched junction nucleotides: 5. The CDR3 loop spans 13 amino acids. The CDR3 DNA follows: TGTGCCAGCAGCAAGGGGGCTGGAGATACGCAGTATTTT. Residues: CASSKGAGDTQYF.

This clonotype came up a few times. Here the CDR3 reads CAWNGPSGVGLFF. The CDR3 nucleotides read TGTGCCTGGAATGGACCGTCGGGAGTAGGACTGTTTTTT. J is TRBJ1-4 and V is TRBV30; D not resolved. The CDR3 covers 13 residues. The germline V and J ends were trimmed by 4 bases and 13 bases, with 19 bases remaining between them. Looked up from germline, CDR1 is GTSNPN and CDR2 is SVGIG (reference sequence).

This clonotype was seen a few times. This chain uses TRBV14 with TRBJ2-5; D gene ambiguous. The CDR3 consists of 14 residues. V dropped 4 bases and J dropped 2 bases, with 11 bases sitting between them. The V gene's germline CDR1 is SGHDN and CDR2 FVKESK. The CDR3 is CASSPMTTQETQYF. Here the CDR3 DNA reads TGTGCCAGCAGCCCGATGACAACGCAAGAGACCCAGTACTTC.

This clonotype came up a few times. The genes are TRBV5-1 and TRBJ2-4; D gene unclear. Trimming stripped 4 bases from V and 2 bases from J, with 10 bases between. Germline CDR1 SGHRS, CDR2 YFSETQ. There are 14 residues in the CDR3. As DNA, the CDR3 is TGCGCCAGCAGCGCGGAGCCTCCCAAAAACATTCAGTACTTC. Translated, it gives CASSAEPPKNIQYF.

The V and J genes are TRBV6-2 or TRBV6-3 and TRBJ1-2; D might be TRBD1 (6 bases). Trimming took 5 bases from V and 3 from J, leaving 10 bases between them. The CDR3 covers 13 residues. CDR1 and CDR2 from the germline V gene are MNHEY and SVGEGT. The chain's CDR3 is CASSRTAYYGYTF. The CDR3 nucleotides read TGTGCCAGCAGTCGGACAGCGTACTATGGCTACACCTTC.

The chain uses TRBV15 and TRBJ2-1; TRBD2 matches at 8 bases. CDR1 is LNHNV, CDR2 YYDKDF, per germline (reference sequence). V shed 1 base and J 4 bases; nucleotides not matched to a gene: 12. CDR3 size: 18 residues. This CDR3 reads CATSRVPPLAGQYNEQFF. The CDR3 DNA follows: TGTGCCACCAGCAGAGTCCCCCCTCTAGCGGGCCAATACAATGAGCAGTTCTTC.